This TCR beta chain was found in a study of CXCR3-negative and CXCR3-positive naive CD8 T cells. Study-level information: There were about 135 million TRB reads altogether, and each library had about 1.5 +/- 0.3 million of them.

Study-wide results and caveats: Both of the naive subsets showed about the same high diversity, but memory CD8+ cells had much less. With respect to TRBV-TRBJ usage, naive CXCR3-negative and CXCR3-positive cells were similar; memory differed. Surface CD5 looked about the same in the naive subsets, so the authors worked out TCR strength from TRB CDR3 properties.

CDR1 and CDR2 from the germline V gene are MNHEY and SMNVEV (reference sequence). This CDR3 is built from 16 residues. Through 5' RACE with UMI labels, the TRB cDNA libraries were prepared. TCRdb reprocessed the 5' RACE reads and keeps a single row for each CDR3 protein, giving no DNA. The table lists around 60,000 distinct CDR3 sequences. Remarks on this clonotype: Its antigen is currently unknown.

The sequence derives from a human donor in good health. Some clones in this sample may be carry-over from other donors' samples. The chain uses TRBV27 and TRBJ2-6. The sample taken for sequencing was naive CXCR3- CD8+ T cells from blood. Indicated subset: CD45RO-CCR7+CD27+CD95- naive CD8+ T cells lacking CXCR3 (TNR3-). The CDR3 region is CASSLLTVSGANVLTF. Complete variable domain (other parts from reference TRBV27 and TRBJ2-6): EAQVTQNPRYLITVTGKKLTVTCSQNMNHEYMSWYRQDPGLGLRQIYYSMNVEVTDKGDVPEGYKVSRKEKRNFPLILESPSPNQTSLYFCASSLLTVSGANVLTFGAGSRLTVL.